This T cell receptor (beta chain) was documented in a study of early T cells in non-severe SARS-CoV-2 infection. V was clipped by 3 bases and J by 4 bases, with 3 bases between them. CDR3 size: 10 residues. CDR1 is DFQATT, CDR2 SNEGSKA, per germline (reference sequence). Using its own MiXCR run on the 5' RACE reads, TCRdb lists one record per CDR3 protein. The sample consists of 80,000 to 95,000 distinct CDR3 sequences, around a sixth of them appearing once. The sample holds many counts of this clonotype. This clonotype was obtained from an adult who was a healthcare worker with PCR-confirmed SARS-CoV-2 infection or an uninfected control (not recorded which). Sequenced here: whole blood, sampled at baseline. The rearrangement links TRBV20-1 to TRBJ2-5; D call uncertain. CDR3 DNA sequence: TGCAGTGCTAGGGGAGAGACCCAGTACTTC. Its translation is CSARGETQYF.